This T cell receptor beta chain derives from a study of CD8 T cells in cerebrospinal fluid in Alzheimer's disease. Overall study results and limits: Compared with controls, mild cognitive impairment or Alzheimer's disease patients showed higher maximum CSF clone percentages.

This clonotype is deemed medium-sized by its frequency. The antigen remains undetermined. Participants were all in good physical condition and free of acute infection. This CDR3 contains 15 residues. Germline assignment: CDR1 MDHEN and CDR2 SYDVKM. 10X single-cell V(D)J and 5' gene-expression libraries profiled CSF cells. TCRdb reprocessed the 10x single-cell sequencing reads; each CDR3 protein has one entry and no DNA is given. The listing contains 950 to 1,100 distinct CDR3 sequences. The sequencing input was cerebrospinal fluid. The receptor comes from a human donor in good health. V gene TRBV28 combines with J gene TRBJ1-2; the D call from TCRdb, TRBD1, cannot be confirmed without DNA. CDR3 sequence: CASSRPGTGDYGYTF.